This T cell receptor (beta chain) is from a study of CXCR3-negative and CXCR3-positive naive CD8 T cells. Via 5' RACE with UMI labels, TRB cDNA libraries were prepared. TCRdb re-analyzed the 5' RACE reads; it lists each CDR3 protein once, without DNA. The repertoire table contains more than 50,000 distinct CDR3 sequences. The CDR3 is 15 amino acids. The germline V gene has CDR1 SGHRS and CDR2 YFSETQ. Naive cells were sorted as CD45RO-, CCR7+, CD27+ and CD95-. Material for sequencing was naive CXCR3- CD8+ T cells from blood. Subset indicated: CD45RO-CCR7+CD27+CD95- naive CD8+ T cells lacking CXCR3 (TNR3-). This chain uses TRBV5-1 with TRBJ2-1; TCRdb's D call of TRBD1 is untestable without DNA. The clonotype comes from a human donor in good health. Some clones in this sample may be carry-over from other donors' samples. CDR3 in amino acids: CASSGTGNGYNEQFF.